These T cell receptor beta chains were read from a single sample in a study of Ad26.COV2.S vaccination and SARS-CoV-2 variants. The table came from immunoSEQ multiplex PCR; TCRdb's copy has only in-frame clones and leaves some out. The sample lists some 520,000 clones; around 88% were seen once. Sequences were derived from peripheral blood, sampled in a trial of Ad26.COV2.S vaccine versus placebo. Source of these receptors: a person between 18 and 65 years old who received the Ad26.COV2.S COVID-19 vaccine or a placebo. Both conserved end residues are trimmed from each CDR3. Fields, in order: V gene, CDR3 length, D gene, J gene, CDR3 protein. D genes are given only for firm matches.

v_gene: TRBV28
len: 12
d_gene: NA
j_gene: TRBJ2-7
CDR3aa: ASSLSGASYEQY

v_gene: TRBV6-2/TRBV6-3
len: 11
d_gene: TRBD1
j_gene: TRBJ1-2
CDR3aa: ASSYPQGYGYT

v_gene: TRBV4-3
len: 12
d_gene: TRBD1
j_gene: TRBJ1-2
CDR3aa: ASSHRDRAAGYT

v_gene: TRBV5-4
len: 10
d_gene: NA
j_gene: TRBJ2-5
CDR3aa: ASSWGRETQY

v_gene: TRBV2
len: 12
d_gene: TRBD2
j_gene: TRBJ2-3
CDR3aa: ASSDLAGTDTQY

v_gene: TRBV11-3
len: 13
d_gene: TRBD1
j_gene: TRBJ2-1
CDR3aa: ASSPTGTAYNEQF

v_gene: TRBV9
len: 12
d_gene: TRBD2
j_gene: TRBJ2-1
CDR3aa: ASSAGGFYNEQF

v_gene: TRBV5-8
len: 13
d_gene: TRBD1
j_gene: TRBJ2-7
CDR3aa: ASSLEGTGLYEQY

v_gene: TRBV5-4
len: 12
d_gene: NA
j_gene: TRBJ1-3
CDR3aa: ASSLQGSGNTIY

v_gene: TRBV2
len: 11
d_gene: NA
j_gene: TRBJ1-1
CDR3aa: ASSGQMNTEAF

v_gene: TRBV29-1
len: 8
d_gene: NA
j_gene: TRBJ1-1
CDR3aa: SAWDTEAF

v_gene: TRBV4-2
len: 15
d_gene: NA
j_gene: TRBJ2-1
CDR3aa: ASSQVHREVHFDEQF

v_gene: TRBV9
len: 15
d_gene: TRBD2
j_gene: TRBJ2-3
CDR3aa: ASSNPLAGGSTDTQY

v_gene: TRBV19
len: 11
d_gene: TRBD1
j_gene: TRBJ2-2
CDR3aa: ASPTGIAGELF

v_gene: TRBV19
len: 15
d_gene: TRBD2
j_gene: TRBJ2-7
CDR3aa: ASSIRSGGSRLNEQY

v_gene: TRBV5-6
len: 13
d_gene: TRBD1
j_gene: TRBJ2-7
CDR3aa: ASSLVGDRGVEQY

v_gene: TRBV7-2
len: 12
d_gene: NA
j_gene: TRBJ1-3
CDR3aa: ASSSATRGNTIY

v_gene: TRBV27
len: 15
d_gene: TRBD1
j_gene: TRBJ2-6
CDR3aa: ASRQRGPISGANVLT

v_gene: TRBV30
len: 13
d_gene: TRBD1
j_gene: TRBJ1-5
CDR3aa: AWSGGTVTFQPQH

v_gene: TRBV21-1
len: 13
d_gene: NA
j_gene: TRBJ1-3
CDR3aa: ASSSPGQVPNTIY

v_gene: TRBV6-5
len: 12
d_gene: NA
j_gene: TRBJ2-1
CDR3aa: ASTGKGERDEQF

v_gene: TRBV5-5
len: 10
d_gene: NA
j_gene: TRBJ2-7
CDR3aa: ASSQDLVEQY

v_gene: TRBV15
len: 14
d_gene: NA
j_gene: TRBJ2-2
CDR3aa: ATSRGGTISTGELF

v_gene: TRBV5-1
len: 13
d_gene: TRBD2
j_gene: TRBJ2-1
CDR3aa: ASSAGLGANNEQF

v_gene: TRBV25-1
len: 11
d_gene: NA
j_gene: TRBJ2-7
CDR3aa: ASSDRAGYEQY

v_gene: TRBV5-1
len: 13
d_gene: TRBD1
j_gene: TRBJ2-7
CDR3aa: ASSLRDRGASEQY

v_gene: TRBV19
len: 13
d_gene: TRBD1
j_gene: TRBJ1-1
CDR3aa: ASSPSTGLGAEAF

v_gene: TRBV18
len: 13
d_gene: NA
j_gene: TRBJ1-1
CDR3aa: ASSPSSGTKSEAF

v_gene: TRBV30
len: 12
d_gene: NA
j_gene: TRBJ1-5
CDR3aa: AWRPSGNGQPQH

v_gene: TRBV7-3
len: 13
d_gene: NA
j_gene: TRBJ2-3
CDR3aa: ASSLTRGTTDTQY

v_gene: TRBV18
len: 14
d_gene: NA
j_gene: TRBJ2-4
CDR3aa: ASSPSPNLAKNIQY

v_gene: TRBV6-5
len: 9
d_gene: TRBD1
j_gene: TRBJ2-1
CDR3aa: ASRTGGEQF

v_gene: TRBV12-3/TRBV12-4
len: 10
d_gene: NA
j_gene: TRBJ2-7
CDR3aa: ASSRTVYEQY

v_gene: TRBV30
len: 11
d_gene: NA
j_gene: TRBJ2-1
CDR3aa: ALAANHYNEQF

v_gene: TRBV6-5
len: 14
d_gene: NA
j_gene: TRBJ2-2
CDR3aa: ASSYSSQGPTGELF

v_gene: TRBV6-6
len: 12
d_gene: NA
j_gene: TRBJ1-1
CDR3aa: ASSQSGTNTEAF

v_gene: TRBV30
len: 10
d_gene: TRBD1
j_gene: TRBJ2-3
CDR3aa: AQDRSSYTQY

v_gene: TRBV6-2/TRBV6-3
len: 15
d_gene: TRBD1
j_gene: TRBJ1-5
CDR3aa: ASSPNTGVTDNQPQH

v_gene: TRBV6-2/TRBV6-3
len: 11
d_gene: NA
j_gene: TRBJ1-1
CDR3aa: ASSKLANTEAF

v_gene: TRBV7-9
len: 13
d_gene: NA
j_gene: TRBJ1-2
CDR3aa: ASSLAGGGGGGYT

v_gene: TRBV15
len: 13
d_gene: TRBD1
j_gene: TRBJ1-1
CDR3aa: ATSSGQGWNTEAF

v_gene: TRBV29-1
len: 12
d_gene: TRBD1
j_gene: TRBJ1-2
CDR3aa: SVEERGQVHGYT

v_gene: TRBV3-1/TRBV3-2
len: 14
d_gene: NA
j_gene: TRBJ2-3
CDR3aa: ASSLERGRNTDTQY

v_gene: TRBV30
len: 13
d_gene: TRBD2
j_gene: TRBJ2-3
CDR3aa: AWSPGTSDTDTQY

v_gene: TRBV11-2
len: 13
d_gene: NA
j_gene: TRBJ2-1
CDR3aa: ASSLETPLRNEQF

v_gene: TRBV25-1
len: 12
d_gene: TRBD1
j_gene: TRBJ1-1
CDR3aa: ASSEPHRGTEAF

v_gene: TRBV6-2/TRBV6-3
len: 13
d_gene: TRBD2
j_gene: TRBJ2-7
CDR3aa: ASSLSSGRVYEQY

v_gene: TRBV28
len: 13
d_gene: TRBD1
j_gene: TRBJ2-5
CDR3aa: ASSTQGAGGETQY

v_gene: TRBV24-1
len: 12
d_gene: TRBD1
j_gene: TRBJ2-5
CDR3aa: ATSDSRQGPTQY

v_gene: TRBV27
len: 14
d_gene: TRBD2
j_gene: TRBJ2-1
CDR3aa: ASSPLAGWLVDEQF

v_gene: TRBV6-5
len: 12
d_gene: NA
j_gene: TRBJ1-5
CDR3aa: ASSFSGPRQPQH

v_gene: TRBV5-6
len: 12
d_gene: NA
j_gene: TRBJ2-7
CDR3aa: ASSLVGTSYEQY

v_gene: TRBV30
len: 14
d_gene: TRBD2
j_gene: TRBJ2-3
CDR3aa: AWSGLAGVGADTQY

v_gene: TRBV5-1
len: 14
d_gene: TRBD1
j_gene: TRBJ2-5
CDR3aa: ASSAGTGKPQETQY

v_gene: TRBV12-3/TRBV12-4
len: 11
d_gene: TRBD1
j_gene: TRBJ2-7
CDR3aa: ASSLGGTGEQY

v_gene: TRBV5-1
len: 12
d_gene: NA
j_gene: TRBJ2-5
CDR3aa: ASSLTGAEETQY

v_gene: TRBV5-6
len: 11
d_gene: NA
j_gene: TRBJ1-1
CDR3aa: ASLGRVGTEAF

v_gene: TRBV28
len: 12
d_gene: TRBD1
j_gene: TRBJ2-7
CDR3aa: ASSLSRGRHEQY

v_gene: TRBV6-5
len: 13
d_gene: TRBD1
j_gene: TRBJ1-5
CDR3aa: ASRLQGASNQPQH

v_gene: TRBV19
len: 13
d_gene: NA
j_gene: TRBJ2-5
CDR3aa: ASSIGGRPQETQY